Listed below are T cell receptor beta chains from one sample, sequenced in a study of T cell responses to AZD1222 COVID-19 vaccine. This table comes from immunoSEQ multiplex PCR, and its TCRdb copy is limited to in-frame clones, with some not included. The table has 150,000 or so clones, roughly 90% seen once. The material was peripheral blood, obtained on day 0 of AZD1222 vaccination. These receptors originate from an adult in good health. CDR3s include the opening cysteine and the closing phenylalanine or tryptophan. Fields, in order: J gene, clone size, V gene, D gene, CDR3 DNA, CDR3 protein. D genes are given only for firm matches. Not all rows give a size; the values are once, few, many and, for expanded clones, a class.

>TRBJ1-5|NA|TRBV4-1|TRBD1
TGCGCCAGCAGCCAAGTTCCAGGGGGAGGTCAGCCCCAGCATTTT
CASSQVPGGGQPQHF
>TRBJ2-3|NA|TRBV15|NA
TGTGCCACCAGCAGAGACAGGAGTATAGATACGCAGTATTTT
CATSRDRSIDTQYF
>TRBJ1-4|NA|TRBV9|NA
TGTGCCAGCAGCGTAGAAAGGTTCGGAGAAAAACTGTTTTTT
CASSVERFGEKLFF
>TRBJ1-1|NA|TRBV30|NA
TGTGCCTGGGCTACCGAGGGTGAAGCTTTCTTT
CAWATEGEAFF
>TRBJ2-3|NA|TRBV5-5|NA
TGTGCCAGCAGCTTGGACGAGTTCACAGATACGCAGTATTTT
CASSLDEFTDTQYF
>TRBJ1-4|NA|TRBV20-1|NA
TGCAGTGCCCGGGAGGTGGAAAAACTGTTTTTT
CSAREVEKLFF
>TRBJ2-5|NA|TRBV15|TRBD1
TGTGCCACCAGCAGAGGGGACAGCCAAGAGACCCAGTACTTC
CATSRGDSQETQYF
>TRBJ2-3|NA|TRBV7-2|TRBD1
TGTGCCAGCAGCACACGCCCCGGGACAGGGGGTGGGGATACGCAGTATTTT
CASSTRPGTGGGDTQYF
>TRBJ2-1|NA|TRBV30|NA
TGTGCCTGGAGTGCTAAGCATGAGCAGTTCTTC
CAWSAKHEQFF
>TRBJ2-3|NA|TRBV29-1|TRBD2
TGCAGCGGGGATAGCGGGGGGCTAGATACGCAGTATTTT
CSGDSGGLDTQYF
>TRBJ1-1|NA|TRBV9|NA
TGTGCCAGCAGCCCCCAACCCAAGATGAACACTGAAGCTTTCTTT
CASSPQPKMNTEAFF
>TRBJ1-5|NA|TRBV9|NA
TGTGCCAGCAGCCCGAATAGCAATCAGCCCCAGCATTTT
CASSPNSNQPQHF
>TRBJ2-7|NA|TRBV5-1|NA
TGCGCCAGCAGCACCCGGACAGACGGTGTCTACGAGCAGTACTTC
CASSTRTDGVYEQYF
>TRBJ1-3|NA|TRBV7-9|TRBD1
TGTGCCAGCAGCTTTTTAGGGGGGACAGGGAGCCTCTCTGGAAACACCATATATTTT
CASSFLGGTGSLSGNTIYF
>TRBJ2-7|NA|TRBV28|NA
TGTGCCAGCAGTTTCCTGACCTACGAGCAGTACTTC
CASSFLTYEQYF
>TRBJ2-5|NA|TRBV28|NA
TGTGCCAGCAGTTTACGCCACCAAGAGACCCAGTACTTC
CASSLRHQETQYF
>TRBJ2-7|few|TRBV5-1|NA
TGCGCCAGCAGCACCCCTGAAGCGGCCTCCTACGAGCAGTACTTC
CASSTPEAASYEQYF
>TRBJ2-3|once|TRBV4-1|NA
TGCGCCAGCAGCCAAGGATGGACGCCCACAGATACGCAGTATTTT
CASSQGWTPTDTQYF
>TRBJ2-7|NA|TRBV2|TRBD1
TGTGCCAGCAGGGACAGGGGGCGTAGCGAGCAGTACTTC
CASRDRGRSEQYF
>TRBJ2-7|NA|TRBV5-8|NA
TGTGCCAGTCGGCCACAGGGATTTTACGAGCAGTACTTC
CASRPQGFYEQYF
>TRBJ1-1|few|TRBV18|TRBD1
TGTGCCAGCTCACCTTCTGGACAGGGGGCGAAGACTGAAGCTTTCTTT
CASSPSGQGAKTEAFF
>TRBJ2-7|NA|TRBV27|NA
TGTGCCAGCAGCCCGGCGCGGGACAGCTCCGAGCAGTACTTC
CASSPARDSSEQYF
>TRBJ2-7|NA|TRBV12-3/TRBV12-4|NA
TGTGCCAGCAGTTTCCTCAGGGGGGTCGAGCAGTACTTC
CASSFLRGVEQYF
>TRBJ1-1|NA|TRBV3-1/TRBV3-2|TRBD1
TGTGCCAGCAGGGACCGGACAGGGCAAATTGAAGCTTTCTTT
CASRDRTGQIEAFF
>TRBJ1-2|NA|TRBV29-1|NA
TGCAGCGTTTGGACTTCCCTTAATGGCTACACCTTC
CSVWTSLNGYTF
>TRBJ2-2|NA|TRBV21-1|NA
TGTGCCAGCAGCCGGGACAGCTTCAACACCGGGGAGCTGTTTTTT
CASSRDSFNTGELFF
>TRBJ2-3|NA|TRBV29-1|NA
TGCAGCGTTGAGGAGTCCACAGATACGCAGTATTTT
CSVEESTDTQYF
>TRBJ2-5|NA|TRBV24-1|NA
TGTGCCACCAGACCCAGGACTCAAGAGACCCAGTACTTC
CATRPRTQETQYF
>TRBJ1-4|NA|TRBV5-1|NA
TGCGCCAGCAGCTTGAGGGGCCTGGGGGCTGAAAAACTGTTTTTT
CASSLRGLGAEKLFF
>TRBJ1-3|NA|TRBV7-2|NA
TGTGCCAGCCGACAGTCCTCTGGAAACACCATATATTTT
CASRQSSGNTIYF
>TRBJ1-5|few|TRBV5-6|NA
TGTGCCAGCAGCTTCTCAACTGGGAATCAGCCCCAGCATTTT
CASSFSTGNQPQHF